A selection of T cell receptor beta chains follows, all from one sample in a study of beta chain features in type 1 diabetes. Assay used: immunoSEQ multiplex PCR; TCRdb lists only in-frame clones, some missing. The sample gives just over 600,000 clones, about 14% of which show up once; about 0.086% is in the top ten. Sequenced sample: naive CD4+ T cells from blood. The receptors derive from a man aged 18-30 years in good health. Both conserved end residues are part of each CDR3. D genes are given only for firm matches. Expanded clones are given a class, and other clones once, few, many or no size at all.

size	D	length	V	J	CDR3	DNA
few	TRBD2	13	TRBV18	TRBJ2-7	CASSALAVDEQYF	TGTGCCAGCTCAGCCCTAGCGGTCGACGAGCAGTACTTC
NA	TRBD1	15	TRBV7-3	TRBJ1-6	CASSLTGVIDSPLHF	TGTGCCAGCAGCTTGACAGGGGTGATAGATTCACCCCTCCACTTT
few	NA	12	TRBV28	TRBJ1-5	CASSLYNQPQHF	TGTGCCAGCAGTTTGTATAACCAGCCCCAGCATTTT
few	TRBD2	18	TRBV5-1	TRBJ2-3	CASSSGTSGNPGTDTQYF	TGCGCCAGCAGCTCCGGGACTAGCGGGAACCCCGGCACAGATACGCAGTATTTT
NA	NA	16	TRBV7-9	TRBJ1-6	CASSHNRGTNNSPLHF	TGTGCCAGCAGCCACAATAGGGGGACAAATAATTCACCCCTCCACTTT
few	NA	17	TRBV7-2	TRBJ2-3	CASSLVSGRGSTDTQYF	TGTGCCAGCAGCTTAGTGTCCGGGAGAGGTAGCACAGATACGCAGTATTTT
NA	TRBD2	16	TRBV10-2	TRBJ2-3	CASSEFKREGTDTQYF	TGCGCCAGCAGTGAGTTTAAGCGGGAGGGCACAGATACGCAGTATTTT
few	NA	14	TRBV10-3	TRBJ1-6	CAMATGANNSPLHF	TGTGCCATGGCCACGGGGGCGAATAATTCACCCCTCCACTTT
few	NA	16	TRBV23-1	TRBJ1-5	CASSHRFPGSNQPQHF	TGCGCCAGCAGTCATCGATTTCCAGGGAGTAATCAGCCCCAGCATTTT
few	NA	16	TRBV16	TRBJ2-7	CASSQSYGGSTYEQYF	TGTGCCAGCAGCCAATCATATGGGGGCAGTACCTACGAGCAGTACTTC
NA	TRBD2	15	TRBV6-4	TRBJ2-3	CASSETGGATDTQYF	TGTGCCAGCAGTGAGACCGGGGGGGCGACAGATACGCAGTATTTT
few	NA	15	TRBV28	TRBJ1-2	CASTLMAKVTDGYTF	TGTGCCAGCACCCTAATGGCGAAGGTAACTGATGGCTACACCTTC
few	NA	12	TRBV29-1	TRBJ1-4	CSVDTSNEKLFF	TGCAGCGTTGATACAAGTAATGAAAAACTGTTTTTT
NA	NA	16	TRBV5-1	TRBJ2-1	CASSLEGGITYNEQFF	TGCGCCAGCAGCTTGGAGGGCGGTATCACCTACAATGAGCAGTTCTTC
NA	NA	15	TRBV7-9	TRBJ1-1	CASSLKGVKNTEAFF	TGTGCCAGCAGCCTAAAAGGGGTGAAGAACACTGAAGCTTTCTTT
few	NA	14	TRBV5-1	TRBJ2-3	CASTPGDSTDTQYF	TGCGCCAGCACACCGGGGGATAGCACAGATACGCAGTATTTT
few	TRBD2	15	TRBV5-1	TRBJ2-5	CASSLAVGRGETQYF	TGCGCCAGCAGCTTGGCCGTCGGGAGGGGGGAGACCCAGTACTTC
NA	NA	14	TRBV7-2	TRBJ2-2	CASSLSWGTGELFF	TGTGCCAGCAGCCTTTCCTGGGGTACCGGGGAGCTGTTTTTT
NA	NA	16	TRBV7-8	TRBJ2-2	CASSLGPGKNTGELFF	TGTGCCAGCAGCTTAGGGCCGGGGAAGAACACCGGGGAGCTGTTTTTT
few	TRBD1	16	TRBV7-9	TRBJ2-7	CASSATGTGAYYEQYF	TGTGCCAGCAGCGCCACCGGGACAGGAGCCTACTACGAGCAGTACTTC
few	NA	16	TRBV6-6	TRBJ1-6	CASSYVQGMGNSPLHF	TGTGCCAGCAGTTACGTGCAGGGGATGGGAAATTCACCCCTCCACTTT
NA	NA	14	TRBV2	TRBJ1-1	CASSGRGLNTEAFF	TGTGCCAGCAGTGGGAGAGGGTTGAACACTGAAGCTTTCTTT
NA	NA	15	TRBV9	TRBJ1-1	CASSVGLGVNTEAFF	TGTGCCAGCAGCGTAGGTTTAGGGGTGAACACTGAAGCTTTCTTT
few	NA	13	TRBV6-6	TRBJ2-1	CASNVDSYNEQFF	TGTGCCAGCAACGTGGACAGCTACAATGAGCAGTTCTTC
NA	NA	18	TRBV7-9	TRBJ2-1	CASSPVAGALSSYNEQFF	TGTGCCAGCAGCCCCGTCGCAGGGGCTTTGAGCTCCTACAATGAGCAGTTCTTC
NA	NA	18	TRBV4-1	TRBJ2-6	CASSQVPQGEAGANVLTF	TGCGCCAGCAGCCAAGTACCCCAGGGAGAGGCTGGGGCCAACGTCCTGACTTTC
once	NA	15	TRBV5-1	TRBJ2-1	CASSSWDGTYNEQFF	TGCGCCAGCAGCTCCTGGGACGGAACCTACAATGAGCAGTTCTTC
few	NA	13	TRBV19	TRBJ2-6	CASRLSGANVLTF	TGTGCCAGCCGATTATCTGGGGCCAACGTCCTGACTTTC
NA	TRBD2	15	TRBV13	TRBJ2-3	CASSLGNAYGGATSF	TGTGCCAGCAGCTTAGGAAATGCCTACGGGGGGGCAACGAGTTTT
NA	TRBD1	14	TRBV7-2	TRBJ2-7	CASRPAGGTYEQYF	TGTGCCAGCAGGCCAGCAGGGGGCACCTACGAGCAGTACTTC
NA	NA	12	TRBV28	TRBJ1-2	CASSLPLYGYTF	TGTGCCAGCAGCCTACCCCTCTATGGCTACACCTTC
NA	TRBD1	16	TRBV7-9	TRBJ1-2	CASSFRDRGRVYGYTF	TGTGCCAGCAGCTTCCGGGACAGGGGGCGTGTATATGGCTACACCTTC
NA	NA	13	TRBV28	TRBJ2-5	CASLTGGRETQYF	TGTGCCAGCCTTACAGGAGGGCGCGAGACCCAGTACTTC